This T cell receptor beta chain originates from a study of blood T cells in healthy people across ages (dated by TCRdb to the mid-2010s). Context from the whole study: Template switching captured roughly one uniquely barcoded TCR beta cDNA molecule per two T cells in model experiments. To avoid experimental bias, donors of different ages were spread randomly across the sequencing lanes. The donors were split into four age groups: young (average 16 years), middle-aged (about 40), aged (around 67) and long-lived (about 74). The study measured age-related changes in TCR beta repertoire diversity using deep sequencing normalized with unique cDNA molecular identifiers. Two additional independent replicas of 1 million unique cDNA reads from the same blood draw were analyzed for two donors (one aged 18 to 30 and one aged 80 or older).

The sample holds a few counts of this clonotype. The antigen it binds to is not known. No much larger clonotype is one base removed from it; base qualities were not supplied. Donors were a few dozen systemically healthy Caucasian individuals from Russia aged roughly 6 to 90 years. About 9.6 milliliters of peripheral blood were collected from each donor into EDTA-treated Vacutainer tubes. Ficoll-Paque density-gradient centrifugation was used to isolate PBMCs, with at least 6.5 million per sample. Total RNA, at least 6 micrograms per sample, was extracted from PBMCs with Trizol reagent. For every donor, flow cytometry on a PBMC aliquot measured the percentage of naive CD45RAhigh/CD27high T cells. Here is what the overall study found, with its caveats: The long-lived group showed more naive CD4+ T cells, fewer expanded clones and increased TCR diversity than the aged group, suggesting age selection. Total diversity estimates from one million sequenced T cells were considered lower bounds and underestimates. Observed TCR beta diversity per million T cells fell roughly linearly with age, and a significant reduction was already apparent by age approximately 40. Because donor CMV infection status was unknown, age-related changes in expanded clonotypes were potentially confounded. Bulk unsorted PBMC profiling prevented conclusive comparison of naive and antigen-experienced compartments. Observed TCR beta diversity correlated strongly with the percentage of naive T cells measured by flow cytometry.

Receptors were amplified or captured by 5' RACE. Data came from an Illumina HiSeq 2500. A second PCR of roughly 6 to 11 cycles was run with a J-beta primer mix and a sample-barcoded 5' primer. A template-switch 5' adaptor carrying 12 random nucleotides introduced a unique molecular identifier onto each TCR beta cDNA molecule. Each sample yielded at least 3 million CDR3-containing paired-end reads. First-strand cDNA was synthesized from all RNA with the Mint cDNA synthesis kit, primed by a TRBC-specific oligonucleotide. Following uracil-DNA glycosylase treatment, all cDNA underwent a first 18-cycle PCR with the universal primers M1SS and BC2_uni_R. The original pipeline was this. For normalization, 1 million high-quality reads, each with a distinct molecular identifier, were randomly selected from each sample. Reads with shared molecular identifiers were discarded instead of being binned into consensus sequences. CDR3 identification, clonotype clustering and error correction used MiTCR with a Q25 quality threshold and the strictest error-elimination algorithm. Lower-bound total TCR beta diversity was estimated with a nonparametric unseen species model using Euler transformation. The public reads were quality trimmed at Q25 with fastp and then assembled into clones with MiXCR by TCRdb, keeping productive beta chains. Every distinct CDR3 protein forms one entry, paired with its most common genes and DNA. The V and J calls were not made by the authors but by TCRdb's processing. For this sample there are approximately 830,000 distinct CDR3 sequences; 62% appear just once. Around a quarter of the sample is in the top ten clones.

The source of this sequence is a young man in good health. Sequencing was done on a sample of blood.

In nucleotide form, the sequence is TGTGCCAGCAGCTTTGGGACAGGGTCCCTAAGCATTCAGTACTTC. It translates as CASSFGTGSLSIQYF. The chain joins TRBV7-9 to TRBJ2-4, with TRBD1 identical over 9 junction bases. From its cysteine to its phenylalanine, the CDR3 spans 15 amino acids. Only the CDR3 part of the read is kept: 45 bases, read in frame from the first base. Reading the germline V gene (reference sequence) gives CDR1 SEHNR and CDR2 FQNEAQ. Compared with germline, V lacks 3 bases and J lacks 9 bases; bases without a gene match: 9.